These 28 T cell receptor beta chains were all obtained from the same sample, sequenced in a study of blood T cell repertoires in COVID-19. Libraries were prepared by immunoSEQ multiplex PCR; TCRdb keeps only in-frame clonotypes and omits some of them. The profile shows around 140,000 clones, about 90% of them singletons. What was sequenced was PBMCs or T cells enriched from blood (not recorded which). All receptors derive from a woman aged 40 to 50 who had been exposed to COVID-19.

The genes are TRBV25-1 and TRBJ1-5; maybe TRBD1 (6 bases). The CDR3 length is 14 residues. The V end was cut by 5 bases, the J end by 9 bases, with 17 bases between. Germline lookup yields CDR1 MGHDK and CDR2 SYGVNS. The DNA of the CDR3 is TGTGCCAGCAGTCCACAGGGCCGGGGGGCGCCCCAGCATTTT. Protein sequence: CASSPQGRGAPQHF.

The genes are TRBV3-1 (or the pseudogene TRBV3-2) and TRBJ1-1, with D possibly TRBD1 on 5 matching bases. The ends were cut back, 4 bases at V and 5 bases at J, with 14 bases in the middle. Per germline, CDR1 LGHDT and CDR2 YNNKEL (reference sequence). The CDR3 runs to 14 residues. CDR3 nucleotide sequence: TGTGCCAGCAGCCCACTTAATAGGGGAACTGAAGCTTTCTTT. This sequence encodes CASSPLNRGTEAFF.

The chain combines TRBV11-1 with TRBJ1-1; TRBD1 matches at 8 bases. Germline loops: CDR1 SGHAT, CDR2 FQDESV (reference sequence). V gave up 0 bases and J gave up 8 bases; unmatched junction bases: 2. CDR3 size: 13 residues. CDR3 coding DNA: TGTGCCAGCAGCTTAGCGCGGGACAGGGAAGCTTTCTTT. It is translated as CASSLARDREAFF.

This clone has a handful of counts. The chain carries TRBV5-4 and TRBJ1-3; D is unresolved. This CDR3 is 14 amino acids long. Per germline, CDR1 SGHNT and CDR2 YYREEE (reference sequence). Trimming took 2 bases from V and 0 from J, leaving 6 bases between them. This CDR3 is CASSFLSSGNTIYF. The DNA of the CDR3 is TGTGCCAGCAGCTTCTTGAGCTCTGGAAACACCATATATTTT.

In this sample, this clone turned up once. The rearrangement links TRBV7-2 to TRBJ1-5; possible D gene TRBD1, 5 bases. The ends were cut back, 1 base at V and 5 bases at J, with 9 bases in the middle. CDR3 length equals 14 residues. Germline CDR1 and CDR2: SGHTA and FQGNSA. DNA of the CDR3: TGTGCCAGCAGCTTAGAGGGGCCTCATCAGCCCCAGCATTTT. It codes for CASSLEGPHQPQHF.

J is TRBJ1-1 and V is TRBV5-5; D remains unclear. This CDR3 has 15 amino acids. The ends were cut back, 0 bases at V and 0 bases at J, with 9 bases in the middle. CDR1 and CDR2 (germline): SGHKS, YYEKEE (reference sequence). CDR3 protein: CASSLELFLNTEAFF. For the CDR3, the DNA is TGTGCCAGCAGCTTGGAACTTTTCTTGAACACTGAAGCTTTCTTT.

The gene calls are TRBV6-5 and TRBJ2-2; a weak D match, TRBD2 (5 bases). Germline lookup yields CDR1 MNHEY and CDR2 SVGAGI. This CDR3 contains 14 residues. Trimming stripped 6 bases from V and 1 base from J, with 9 bases between. CDR3 sequence reads: CASSLARNTGELFF. The CDR3 DNA reads TGTGCCAGCAGCTTAGCGAGGAACACCGGGGAGCTGTTTTTT.

This chain links TRBV29-1 with TRBJ2-7; the D is unclear. This CDR3 contains 12 residues. The V end was cut by 3 bases, the J end by 6 bases, with 12 bases between. Looked up from germline, CDR1 is SQVTM and CDR2 is ANQGSEA. CDR3 in amino acids: CSVEGQVREQYF. In DNA form, the CDR3 reads TGCAGCGTTGAGGGTCAGGTACGCGAGCAGTACTTC.

This chain connects TRBV7-7 to TRBJ2-1; TRBD1 agrees at 10 bases. There are 15 residues in the CDR3. Trimming at V came to 3 bases and at J to 6 bases, leaving 5 bases not matched to a gene. Germline V gene sequence: CDR1 SSHAT, CDR2 FNYEAQ (reference sequence). The CDR3 sequence is CASSFGTGAANEQFF. The CDR3 region has the DNA TGTGCCAGCAGCTTTGGGACAGGGGCGGCCAATGAGCAGTTCTTC.

CDR3 amino acids: CASSRRDRDYEGYTF. Here the CDR3 DNA reads TGTGCCAGCAGCCGAAGGGACAGGGATTATGAGGGCTACACCTTC. V gene TRBV5-5 combines with J gene TRBJ1-2; 9 nucleotides line up with TRBD1. The CDR3 has 15 amino acids. The V and J ends lost 4 bases and 8 bases, in that order; junction bases with no gene match: 12. The germline V gene has CDR1 SGHKS and CDR2 YYEKEE (reference sequence).

CDR3 sequence reads: CASSPDMPAAEGYTF. The DNA for the CDR3 is TGTGCCAGCTCACCCGATATGCCCGCGGCTGAGGGCTACACCTTC. The rearrangement uses TRBV18 and TRBJ1-2; the D is unclear. Germline-derived CDR1 and CDR2 are KGHSH and LQKENI. The CDR3 loop spans 15 amino acids. The V end lost 3 bases, the J end lost 8 bases, and 19 bases lay between the germline ends.

The V gene is TRBV18, the J gene TRBJ1-2; D may be TRBD1 (6 bases). The germline CDR1 and CDR2 sequences are KGHSH and LQKENI. The CDR3 runs 17 residues. Between the trimmed V and J ends, which lost 3 bases and 0 bases, there was a span of 17 bases. This CDR3 reads CASSPFVRDKTNYGYTF. CDR3 sequence (DNA): TGTGCCAGCTCACCTTTCGTCCGGGACAAAACTAACTATGGCTACACCTTC.

The gene calls are TRBV5-6 and TRBJ1-6; 7 bases match TRBD1. V trimming: 3 bases; J trimming: 2 bases; junction bases outside the gene matches: 11. The germline gives CDR1 SGHDT, CDR2 YYEEEE. The CDR3 has 18 amino acids. The CDR3 DNA is TGTGCCAGCAGCTGGGACAGTCCTCGAGGGACCTATAATTCACCCCTCCACTTT. It translates to CASSWDSPRGTYNSPLHF.

This chain uses TRBV4-1 with TRBJ1-1, with 10 positions matching TRBD1. The CDR3 contains 16 residues. Trimming took 3 bases from V and 1 from J; bases not matched to a gene: 5. Per the germline V gene, CDR1 is MGHRA and CDR2 is YSYEKL. CDR3: CASSQGQGLGNTEAFF. DNA for the CDR3: TGCGCCAGCAGCCAGGGACAGGGGCTGGGGAACACTGAAGCTTTCTTT.

This rearrangement joins TRBV7-6 to TRBJ2-1, with 9 nucleotides matching TRBD2. Germline V lookup: CDR1 SGHVS, CDR2 FNYEAQ. CDR3 length: 15 amino acids. With 5 bases clipped from V and 9 bases from J, the junction kept 11 bases outside the gene matches. The CDR3 bases are TGTGCCAGCAGCACGCGGGGGGGAGGGGCGAGTGAGCAGTTCTTC. This codes for CASSTRGGGASEQFF.

This clone occurred a few times. V usage is TRBV4-1 and J usage is TRBJ1-2; 8 nucleotides align to TRBD1. V lost 3 bases, J lost 7 bases, and 7 bases stayed unmatched. CDR3 length: 14 amino acids. Germline assignment: CDR1 MGHRA and CDR2 YSYEKL. CDR3 coding DNA: TGCGCCAGCAGCCAGCCTCAGGGGGCTGGTGGCTACACCTTC. It translates to CASSQPQGAGGYTF.

In its sample, this clone was seen a few times. V is TRBV19 and J is TRBJ1-4; 8 bases agree with TRBD1. Germline values: CDR1 LNHDA, CDR2 SQIVND (reference sequence). The CDR3 covers 19 residues. V lost 5 bases and J lost 0; bases outside the gene matches: 14. CDR3 sequence (DNA): TGTGCCAGTAGTGGGCGAAGGACAGGGTCAGTTGCAACTAATGAAAAACTGTTTTTT. Its protein is CASSGRRTGSVATNEKLFF.

J is TRBJ2-7 and V is TRBV6-5; maybe TRBD1 (6 bases). CDR1 and CDR2 (germline): MNHEY, SVGAGI. The V end lost 0 bases, the J end lost 5 bases, and 11 bases lay between the germline ends. The CDR3 is 14 amino acids. CDR3 in amino acids: CASSYSPGAHEQYF. As DNA, the CDR3 is TGTGCCAGCAGTTACTCACCAGGGGCACACGAGCAGTACTTC.

The V call is TRBV19, the J call TRBJ1-3; possible D gene TRBD1, 5 bases. Deletions cut 3 bases from V and 5 bases from J, with 8 bases between. This CDR3 spans 13 amino acids. Looked up from germline, CDR1 is LNHDA and CDR2 is SQIVND (reference sequence). This chain's CDR3 is CASSMGPRNTIYF. The CDR3 DNA is TGTGCCAGTAGTATGGGGCCCAGAAACACCATATATTTT.

The V and J genes are TRBV3-1 (or the pseudogene TRBV3-2) and TRBJ2-1; 10 bases map to TRBD2. Germline V gene sequence: CDR1 LGHDT, CDR2 YNNKEL (reference sequence). The CDR3 is 16 residues long. The V gene end was trimmed by 5 bases and the J gene end by 0 bases; junction bases not matched to a gene: 4. CDR3 DNA sequence: TGTGCCAGCAGCTTCCGGACTAGCGGCTCCTACAATGAGCAGTTCTTC. Translation gives CASSFRTSGSYNEQFF.

Only a few counts were recorded for this clone. The CDR3 sequence is CASSHFRENTEAFF. CDR3 in DNA: TGTGCCAGCAGCCATTTCAGGGAGAACACTGAAGCTTTCTTT. V and J are TRBV14 and TRBJ1-1; the D gene is possibly TRBD1 (5 bases). V lost 3 bases, J lost 1 base, and 9 bases lay in between. CDR1 is SGHDN and CDR2 is FVKESK in the germline V gene. This CDR3 region has 14 residues.

The rearrangement links TRBV9 to TRBJ2-2, with D possibly TRBD1 on 6 matching bases. The CDR3 is made up of 14 amino acids. Between the trimmed V and J ends, which lost 4 bases and 4 bases, there was a span of 11 bases. Germline lookup yields CDR1 SGDLS and CDR2 YYNGEE. The CDR3, as DNA: TGTGCCAGCAGCCCTGGGACAAGCACCGGGGAGCTGTTTTTT. Protein sequence: CASSPGTSTGELFF.

The genes are TRBV7-2 and TRBJ1-4, with D hard to call. Germline lookup yields CDR1 SGHTA and CDR2 FQGNSA. This CDR3 is built from 13 residues. V lost 1 base, J lost 8 bases, and 8 bases lay in between. The CDR3 sequence is CASSLVPLEKLFF. The CDR3 region has the DNA TGTGCCAGCAGCTTAGTCCCCCTCGAAAAACTGTTTTTT. Based on the CDR3 plus reference TRBV7-2 and TRBJ1-4, the full variable domain is GAGVSQSPSNKVTEKGKDVELRCDPISGHTALYWYRQSLGQGLEFLIYFQGNSAPDKSGLPSDRFSAERTGGSVSTLTIQRTQQEDSAVYLCASSLVPLEKLFFGSGTQLSVL.

This sequence joins TRBV5-1 and TRBJ1-3; 7 bases fit TRBD1. The germline gives CDR1 SGHRS, CDR2 YFSETQ. The CDR3 is made up of 14 amino acids. Trimming cost V 4 bases and J 5 bases; bases outside gene matches: 6. In DNA, the CDR3 is TGCGCCAGCAGCCTCGGGACAGATAGAAACACCATATATTTT. This gives the protein CASSLGTDRNTIYF.

The rearrangement joins TRBV4-1 to TRBJ2-7; tentatively, D is TRBD2 (5 bases). CDR3 length equals 14 residues. V gave up 4 bases and J gave up 4 bases, with 14 bases separating them. CDR1 is MGHRA and CDR2 is YSYEKL in the germline V gene. The CDR3 bases are TGCGCCAGCAGCCCCACTACTTCGGGGTACGAGCAGTACTTC. Translating it yields CASSPTTSGYEQYF.

The V gene is TRBV4-3, the J gene TRBJ1-1, with 10 bases identical to TRBD1. V lost 4 bases to trimming and J lost 3 bases; unmatched junction nucleotides: 5. Germline assignment: CDR1 LGHNA and CDR2 YSLEER. The CDR3 consists of 15 residues. Here the CDR3 reads CASSPLGTGDTEAFF. CDR3 coding DNA: TGCGCCAGCAGCCCCCTGGGGACAGGGGACACTGAAGCTTTCTTT.

This chain connects TRBV10-2 to TRBJ1-6, with D maybe TRBD1 (5 bases). V lost 6 bases, J lost 5 bases, and 14 bases lay in between. CDR1 and CDR2 (germline): WSHSY, SAAADI. The CDR3 sequence is 15 residues long. The CDR3 loop reads CASSATGPDNSPLHF. The CDR3 coding sequence is TGCGCCAGCAGCGCAACAGGCCCCGATAATTCACCCCTCCACTTT.

V is TRBV7-9 and J is TRBJ1-4; possibly TRBD1 for D (5 bases). This CDR3 region has 13 residues. V lost 3 bases and J 5 bases, leaving 7 bases between the germline ends. Germline-derived CDR1 and CDR2 are SEHNR and FQNEAQ (reference sequence). The DNA for the CDR3 is TGTGCCAGCAGCTTTGGGGCAAATGAAAAACTGTTTTTT. Residues: CASSFGANEKLFF.